This T cell receptor (beta chain) was recovered during a study of response to subunit inactivated influenza vaccine. Deletions cut 1 base from V and 3 bases from J, with 7 bases between. The CDR3 sequence is 14 residues long. Germline CDR1 reads SEHNR; CDR2 reads FQNEAQ (reference sequence). TCRdb ran MiXCR on the RT-PCR reads and lists one entry per CDR3 protein. The sample includes 630,000 or so distinct CDR3 sequences, around 16% of them seen just once. This clonotype was observed at least ten times. The clonotype was recovered from a man aged 45-60 years who received an inactivated influenza vaccine. The specimen comprised PBMCs from blood, sampled roughly 12 days after vaccination. The chain links TRBV7-9 to TRBJ1-5, with D possibly being TRBD1 (5 bases). The CDR3 region has the DNA TGTGCCAGCAGCTTAGGACAGTACAATCAGCCCCAGCATTTT. The encoded protein is CASSLGQYNQPQHF.